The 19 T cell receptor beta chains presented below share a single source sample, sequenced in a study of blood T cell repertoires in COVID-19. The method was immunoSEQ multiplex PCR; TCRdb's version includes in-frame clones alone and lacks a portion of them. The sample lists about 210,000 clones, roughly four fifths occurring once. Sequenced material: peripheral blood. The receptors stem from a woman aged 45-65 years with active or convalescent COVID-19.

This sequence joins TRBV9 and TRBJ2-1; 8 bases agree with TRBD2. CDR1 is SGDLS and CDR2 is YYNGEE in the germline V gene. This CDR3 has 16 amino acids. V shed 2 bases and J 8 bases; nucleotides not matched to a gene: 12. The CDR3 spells CASSVDGQRGRYEQFF. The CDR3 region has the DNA TGTGCCAGCAGCGTCGATGGACAGCGGGGGAGGTATGAGCAGTTCTTC.

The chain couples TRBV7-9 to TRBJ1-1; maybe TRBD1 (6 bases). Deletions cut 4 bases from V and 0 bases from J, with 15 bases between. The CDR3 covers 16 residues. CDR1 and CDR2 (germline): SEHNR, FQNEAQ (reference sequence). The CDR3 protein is CASSSDRDIVNTEAFF. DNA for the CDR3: TGTGCCAGCAGCTCGGACCGGGACATAGTGAACACTGAAGCTTTCTTT.

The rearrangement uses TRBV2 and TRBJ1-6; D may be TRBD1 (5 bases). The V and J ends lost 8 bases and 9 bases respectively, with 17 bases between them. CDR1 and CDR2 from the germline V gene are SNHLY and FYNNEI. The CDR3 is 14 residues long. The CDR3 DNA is TGTGCCAGCCTCGGAGGGACCCGGAGTTCACCCCTCCACTTT. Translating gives CASLGGTRSSPLHF. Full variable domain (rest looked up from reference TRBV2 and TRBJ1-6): EPEVTQTPSHQVTQMGQEVILRCVPISNHLYFYWYRQILGQKVEFLVSFYNNEISEKSEIFDDQFSVERPDGSNFTLKIRSTKLEDSAMYFCASLGGTRSSPLHFGNGTRLTVT.

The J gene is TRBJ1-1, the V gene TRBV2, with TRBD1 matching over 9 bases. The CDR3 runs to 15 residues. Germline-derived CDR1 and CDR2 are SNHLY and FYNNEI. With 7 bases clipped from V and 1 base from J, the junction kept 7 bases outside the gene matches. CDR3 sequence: CASTPGQGWNTEAFF. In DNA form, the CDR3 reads TGTGCCAGCACCCCGGGACAGGGATGGAACACTGAAGCTTTCTTT.

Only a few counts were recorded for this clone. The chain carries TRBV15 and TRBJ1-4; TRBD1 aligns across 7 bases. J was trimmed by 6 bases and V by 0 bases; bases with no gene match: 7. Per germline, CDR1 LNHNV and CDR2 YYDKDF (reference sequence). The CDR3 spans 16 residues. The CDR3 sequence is CATSRDMTGMYEKLFF. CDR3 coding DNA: TGTGCCACCAGCAGAGATATGACAGGGATGTATGAAAAACTGTTTTTT.

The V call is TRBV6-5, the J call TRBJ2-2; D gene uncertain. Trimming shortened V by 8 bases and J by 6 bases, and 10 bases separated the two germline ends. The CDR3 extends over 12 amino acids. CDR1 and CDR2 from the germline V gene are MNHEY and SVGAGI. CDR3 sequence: CASSYSPGELFF. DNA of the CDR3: TGTGCCAGCTCTTACAGTCCCGGGGAGCTGTTTTTT.

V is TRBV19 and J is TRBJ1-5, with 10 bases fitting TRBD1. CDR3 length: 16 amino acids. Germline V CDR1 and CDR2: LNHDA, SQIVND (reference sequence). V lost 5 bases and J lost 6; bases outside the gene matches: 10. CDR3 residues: CASSLFGTGEGQPQHF. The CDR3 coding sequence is TGTGCCAGTAGTCTATTTGGGACAGGGGAAGGTCAGCCCCAGCATTTT.

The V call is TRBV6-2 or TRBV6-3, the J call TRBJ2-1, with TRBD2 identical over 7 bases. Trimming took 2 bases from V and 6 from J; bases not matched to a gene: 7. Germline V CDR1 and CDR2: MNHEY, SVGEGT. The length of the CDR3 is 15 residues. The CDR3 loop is CASSYRDGRTNEQFF. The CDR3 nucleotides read TGTGCCAGCAGTTACCGAGACGGGAGGACCAATGAGCAGTTCTTC.

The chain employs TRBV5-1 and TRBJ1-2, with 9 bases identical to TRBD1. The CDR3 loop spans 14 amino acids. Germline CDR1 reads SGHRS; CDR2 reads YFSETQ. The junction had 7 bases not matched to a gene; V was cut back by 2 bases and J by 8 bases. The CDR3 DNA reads TGCGCCAGCAGCTTTGGGACAGGGTTGGAGGGCTACACCTTC. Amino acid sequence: CASSFGTGLEGYTF.

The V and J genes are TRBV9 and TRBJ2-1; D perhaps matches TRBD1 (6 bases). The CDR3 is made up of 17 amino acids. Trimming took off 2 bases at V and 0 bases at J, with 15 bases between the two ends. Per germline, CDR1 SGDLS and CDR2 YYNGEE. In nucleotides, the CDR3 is TGTGCCAGCAGCGTGGGACAAACGACGAGCTCCTACAATGAGCAGTTCTTC. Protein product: CASSVGQTTSSYNEQFF.

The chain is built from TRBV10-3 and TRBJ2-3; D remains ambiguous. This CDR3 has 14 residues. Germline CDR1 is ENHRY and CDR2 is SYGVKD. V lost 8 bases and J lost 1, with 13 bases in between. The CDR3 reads CAIGPLGGTDTQYF. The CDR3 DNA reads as TGTGCCATCGGCCCCCTTGGTGGCACAGATACGCAGTATTTT.

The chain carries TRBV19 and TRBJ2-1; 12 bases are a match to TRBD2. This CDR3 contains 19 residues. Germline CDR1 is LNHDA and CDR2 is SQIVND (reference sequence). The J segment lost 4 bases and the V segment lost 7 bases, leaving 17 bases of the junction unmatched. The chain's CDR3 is CASIPGTGRTSGDYNEQFF. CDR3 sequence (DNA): TGTGCCAGTATCCCGGGGACAGGGAGGACTAGCGGGGATTACAATGAGCAGTTCTTC.

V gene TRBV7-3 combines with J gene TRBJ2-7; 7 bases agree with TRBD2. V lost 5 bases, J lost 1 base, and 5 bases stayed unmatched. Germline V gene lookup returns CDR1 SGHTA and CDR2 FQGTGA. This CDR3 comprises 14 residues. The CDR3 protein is CASSLDGGSYEQYF. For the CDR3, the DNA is TGTGCCAGCAGCCTCGACGGGGGGTCCTACGAGCAGTACTTC. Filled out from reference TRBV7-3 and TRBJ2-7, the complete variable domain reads GAGVSQTPSNKVTEKGKYVELRCDPISGHTALYWYRQSLGQGPEFLIYFQGTGAADDSGLPNDRFFAVRPEGSVSTLKIQRTERGDSAVYLCASSLDGGSYEQYFGPGTRLTVT.

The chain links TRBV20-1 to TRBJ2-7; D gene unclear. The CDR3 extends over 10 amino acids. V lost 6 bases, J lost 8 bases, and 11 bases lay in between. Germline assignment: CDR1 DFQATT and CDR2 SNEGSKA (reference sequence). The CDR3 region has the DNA TGCAGTGCCGAGGCTAATCAGCAGTACTTC. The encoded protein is CSAEANQQYF.

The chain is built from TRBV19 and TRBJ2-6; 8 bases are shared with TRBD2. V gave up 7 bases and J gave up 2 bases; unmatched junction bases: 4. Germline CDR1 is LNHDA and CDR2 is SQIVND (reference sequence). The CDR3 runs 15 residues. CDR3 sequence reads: CASNREGPGANVLTF. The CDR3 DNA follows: TGTGCCAGTAACCGGGAGGGCCCTGGGGCCAACGTCCTGACTTTC.

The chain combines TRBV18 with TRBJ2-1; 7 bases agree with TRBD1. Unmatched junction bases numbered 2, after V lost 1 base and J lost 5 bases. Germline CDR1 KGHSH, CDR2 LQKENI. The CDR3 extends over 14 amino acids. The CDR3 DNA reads TGTGCCAGCTCACCACTACAGGGGAACAATGAGCAGTTCTTC. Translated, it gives CASSPLQGNNEQFF.

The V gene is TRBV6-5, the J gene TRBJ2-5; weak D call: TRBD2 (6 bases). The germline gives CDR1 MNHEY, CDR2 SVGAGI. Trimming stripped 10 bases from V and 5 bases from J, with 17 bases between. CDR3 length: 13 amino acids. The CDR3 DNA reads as TGTGCCACCATGCGGGGCCCTCTGGAGACCCAGTACTTC. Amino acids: CATMRGPLETQYF.

The CDR3 here is CASSFSGRAAYNEQFF. The CDR3 DNA sequence: TGCGCCAGCAGCTTCAGCGGGAGGGCCGCGTACAATGAGCAGTTCTTC. The chain carries TRBV5-1 and TRBJ2-1; TRBD2 aligns across 10 bases. The germline V gene has CDR1 SGHRS and CDR2 YFSETQ. Trimming at V came to 2 bases and at J to 4 bases, leaving 6 bases not matched to a gene. The CDR3 consists of 16 residues.

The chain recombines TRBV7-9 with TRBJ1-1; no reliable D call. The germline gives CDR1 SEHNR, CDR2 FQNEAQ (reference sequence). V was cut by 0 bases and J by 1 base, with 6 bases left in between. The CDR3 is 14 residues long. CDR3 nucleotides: TGTGCCAGCAGCTTAGCGGGCAAGAACACTGAAGCTTTCTTT. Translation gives CASSLAGKNTEAFF. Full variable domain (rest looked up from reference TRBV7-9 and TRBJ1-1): DTGVSQNPRHKITKRGQNVTFRCDPISEHNRLYWYRQTLGQGPEFLTYFQNEAQLEKSRLLSDRFSAERPKGSFSTLEIQRTEQGDSAMYLCASSLAGKNTEAFFGQGTRLTVV.